Below, 24 T cell receptor beta chains from the same sample are listed, as sequenced in a study of shared clonotypes between healthy human individuals (dated by TCRdb to 2019 to 2021). Library creation used the immunoSEQ multiplex PCR assay. TCRdb holds this immuneACCESS table with in-frame rearrangements only. Some clones are missing; in checked studies, unresolved V genes explain under half, and the rest has no known cause. Here the sample has 2 million to 2.5 million clones; approximately 93% occur a single time. About 0.39% of the sample belongs to the ten largest clones. The specimen was naive CD4+ T cells from PBMCs. The sample's cell subset or site label, in plain terms: CD45RA+ positively selected. The receptors were sampled from a man younger than 35 in good health. Some clones in this sample may be carry-over from other donors' samples.

About this clone itself: The same CDR3 arises from other DNA sequences in this sample as well. The J gene is TRBJ2-5, the V gene TRBV5-1; tentative D call: TRBD2 (7 bases). This CDR3 has 15 residues. Trimming took 7 bases from V and 1 from J, leaving 17 bases between them. From germline, CDR1 is SGHRS and CDR2 YFSETQ. This CDR3 reads CASSSSGQSQETQYF. CDR3 bases: TGCGCCAGCTCCTCTAGCGGACAGAGCCAAGAGACCCAGTACTTC.

The rearrangement uses TRBV5-1 and TRBJ2-7; D remains unclear. V was pared by 3 bases and J by 3 bases, with 22 bases between. CDR3 length: 17 residues. Germline V gives CDR1 SGHRS, CDR2 YFSETQ. The CDR3 nucleotides read TGCGCCAGCAGCTCCATACCGAAAGGTTGGAGTAACTACGAGCAGTACTTC. Protein sequence: CASSSIPKGWSNYEQYF.

The rearrangement uses TRBV11-2 and TRBJ2-5; D possibly corresponds to TRBD2 (5 bases). The CDR3 spans 14 residues. V gave up 8 bases and J gave up 2 bases, with 15 bases separating them. CDR1 is SGHAT, CDR2 FQNNGV, per germline. DNA for the CDR3: TGTGCCAGCCAGAGGGCTCAGGTTCAAGAGACCCAGTACTTC. Amino acids: CASQRAQVQETQYF.

This clone is a singleton in its sample. This chain joins TRBV9 and TRBJ2-2; D is uncertain. Per the germline V gene, CDR1 is SGDLS and CDR2 is YYNGEE. V lost 0 bases, J lost 6 bases, and 6 bases lay in between. The CDR3 extends over 13 amino acids. CDR3 DNA: TGTGCCAGCAGCGTAGAATTCGCCGGGGAGCTGTTTTTT. Its translation is CASSVEFAGELFF.

V usage is TRBV7-3 and J usage is TRBJ2-1; 13 nucleotides line up with TRBD2. V dropped 4 bases and J dropped 6; count of bases not matched to a gene: 15. The CDR3 runs to 19 residues. The germline gives CDR1 SGHTA, CDR2 FQGTGA. The CDR3 sequence: CASSSLGLAGTPSRNEQFF. CDR3 DNA sequence: TGTGCCAGCAGCTCCCTGGGACTAGCGGGAACCCCCTCCCGCAATGAGCAGTTCTTC.

This clone was picked up a small number of times. The J gene is TRBJ1-1, the V gene TRBV30; D might be TRBD1 (5 bases). Trimming left V 3 bases short and J 0 bases short, with 5 bases between. CDR3 size: 12 residues. CDR1 GTSNPN and CDR2 SVGIG come from the germline V gene (reference sequence). The CDR3 region is CAWRGVNTEAFF. The CDR3 DNA sequence: TGTGCCTGGAGGGGGGTGAACACTGAAGCTTTCTTT.

Notes on this clone: The junction shows a germline mismatch at one end, possibly a read error. The V call is TRBV28, the J call TRBJ2-7, with D maybe TRBD1 (8 bases). The CDR3 loop spans 14 amino acids. The germline CDR1 and CDR2 sequences are MDHEN and SYDVKM. CDR3 DNA sequence: TGTGCCAGCAGCTCAGGGGGGGACAGGCGGCATTTGGGTTTC. This codes for CASSSGGDRRHLGF.

The chain combines TRBV30 with TRBJ2-7, with D uncertain. Germline CDR1 is GTSNPN and CDR2 is SVGIG (reference sequence). V shed 2 bases and J shed 3 bases, with 8 bases lying between them. This CDR3 has 12 residues. CDR3 loop: CAWSSLNYEQYF. CDR3 nucleotide sequence: TGTGCCTGGAGTTCTCTAAACTACGAGCAGTACTTC. Combining the CDR3 with reference TRBV30 and TRBJ2-7 gives the whole variable domain SQTIHQWPATLVQPVGSPLSLECTVEGTSNPNLYWYRQAAGRGLQLLFYSVGIGQISSEVPQNLSASRPQDRQFILSSKKLLLSDSGFYLCAWSSLNYEQYFGPGTRLTVT.

The chain is built from TRBV7-6 and TRBJ2-1, with D tentatively TRBD1 (6 bases). Per the germline V gene, CDR1 is SGHVS and CDR2 is FNYEAQ. V lost 4 bases and J 2 bases, leaving 15 bases between the germline ends. The CDR3 extends over 16 amino acids. This CDR3 is CASSSPGAKPYNEQFF. The CDR3 region has the DNA TGTGCCAGCAGCTCCCCAGGGGCCAAACCCTACAATGAGCAGTTCTTC.

V usage is TRBV28 and J usage is TRBJ2-5, with 8 bases lining up with TRBD2. The CDR3 consists of 15 residues. Germline V gives CDR1 MDHEN, CDR2 SYDVKM. V lost 7 bases to trimming and J lost 5 bases; unmatched junction nucleotides: 12. CDR3 amino acids: CASTRSASGRETQYF. The CDR3, as DNA: TGTGCCAGCACCCGATCGGCTAGCGGGCGGGAGACCCAGTACTTC.

On this clone itself: This specimen includes other DNA sequences encoding the same CDR3. The CDR3 protein is CASSQDREAFF. In nucleotides, the CDR3 is TGCGCCAGCAGCCAAGATAGGGAAGCTTTCTTT. This chain links TRBV4-1 with TRBJ1-1; D is undetermined. The CDR3 extends over 11 amino acids. Trimming removed 0 bases at V and 8 bases at J, with 4 bases between. Germline V CDR1 and CDR2: MGHRA, YSYEKL.

The chain uses TRBV12-5 and TRBJ2-1; 11 positions agree with TRBD2. There are 15 residues in the CDR3. Germline assignment: CDR1 LGHNT and CDR2 FRNRAP. Germline trimming cut 5 bases from V and 9 bases from J; bases unmatched to any gene: 9. The CDR3 reads CASGGTSGWTGEQFF. CDR3 sequence (DNA): TGTGCTAGTGGTGGGACTAGCGGCTGGACGGGTGAGCAGTTCTTC.

The V and J genes are TRBV2 and TRBJ1-1; 8 nucleotides agree with TRBD1. V trimming: 1 base; J trimming: 9 bases; junction bases outside the gene matches: 1. The CDR3 spans 12 residues. The V gene's germline CDR1 is SNHLY and CDR2 FYNNEI. This CDR3 is CASSEGDRKAFF. The CDR3 DNA is TGTGCCAGCAGTGAAGGGGACAGGAAAGCTTTCTTT.

In nucleotides, the CDR3 is TGCGCCAGCAGCCCTCGCGGACAGGGGAATGGGGGTGAGCAGTTCTTC. Translated: CASSPRGQGNGGEQFF. The chain has TRBV4-3 and TRBJ2-1, with TRBD1 matching over 9 bases. V lost 4 bases to trimming and J lost 9 bases; unmatched junction nucleotides: 13. CDR1 and CDR2 from the germline V gene are LGHNA and YSLEER. The CDR3 contains 16 residues.

This sequence joins TRBV29-1 and TRBJ1-1; maybe TRBD1 (6 bases). Trimming took 6 bases from V and 3 from J, leaving 14 bases between them. The CDR3 spans 13 residues. Germline loops: CDR1 SQVTM, CDR2 ANQGSEA. In nucleotides, the CDR3 is TGCAGCGTCATAGCACAGGGATACACTGAAGCTTTCTTT. Translating it yields CSVIAQGYTEAFF.

This sequence joins TRBV19 and TRBJ2-3, with unresolved D. From germline, CDR1 is LNHDA and CDR2 SQIVND (reference sequence). The CDR3 sequence is 14 residues long. Trimming cost V 7 bases and J 0 bases, with 11 bases left between them. The DNA of the CDR3 is TGTGCCAGTAAGTTGGCCCCTAGCACAGATACGCAGTATTTT. It codes for CASKLAPSTDTQYF.

The chain joins TRBV19 to TRBJ2-1; 7 bases map to TRBD1. The CDR3 runs 14 residues. V lost 8 bases, J lost 3 bases, and 7 bases stayed unmatched. Germline CDR1 and CDR2: LNHDA and SQIVND (reference sequence). The CDR3 protein is CASAWDSNYNEQFF. The CDR3 coding sequence is TGTGCCAGTGCATGGGACAGCAACTACAATGAGCAGTTCTTC.

The rearrangement links TRBV5-1 to TRBJ2-3; 9 bases are a match to TRBD1. Germline V CDR1 and CDR2: SGHRS, YFSETQ. This CDR3 region has 15 residues. V trimming: 0 bases; J trimming: 3 bases; junction bases outside the gene matches: 2. The DNA of the CDR3 is TGCGCCAGCAGCTTGGGGGACAGGGAAACAGATACGCAGTATTTT. Translating gives CASSLGDRETDTQYF.

The gene calls are TRBV2 and TRBJ1-5, with D unclear. V was cut by 5 bases and J by 7 bases, with 15 bases left in between. The CDR3 consists of 14 residues. The V gene's germline CDR1 is SNHLY and CDR2 FYNNEI. DNA for the CDR3: TGTGCCAGCAGTCAGGAATCGGGTGGGCAGCCCCAGCATTTT. Translated, it gives CASSQESGGQPQHF.

The rearrangement links TRBV7-2 to TRBJ2-7; 9 nucleotides agree with TRBD1. CDR3 length equals 15 residues. V shed 5 bases and J 3 bases; nucleotides not matched to a gene: 8. Germline CDR1 SGHTA, CDR2 FQGNSA. The CDR3 region has the DNA TGTGCCAGCAGCCCGGGACAGGGCGTCGGCTACGAGCAGTACTTC. It specifies CASSPGQGVGYEQYF.

CDR3 nucleotide sequence: TGCAGTGCTGGGACAGGTGATGAAGCTTTCTTT. Translating it yields CSAGTGDEAFF. The V call is TRBV20-1, the J call TRBJ1-1, with TRBD1 matching 8 bases. V gave up 5 bases and J gave up 7 bases; unmatched junction bases: 3. The CDR3 contains 11 residues. CDR1 is DFQATT and CDR2 is SNEGSKA in the germline V gene (reference sequence).

V gene TRBV7-9 combines with J gene TRBJ2-7; 9 bases align to TRBD2. CDR3 length: 17 amino acids. The junction had 13 bases not matched to a gene; V was cut back by 2 bases and J by 5 bases. Germline V gives CDR1 SEHNR, CDR2 FQNEAQ (reference sequence). The CDR3 DNA reads as TGTGCCAGCAGCTTATTGGACGGGCGGGAGGGAGTTCACGAGCAGTACTTC. Translation: CASSLLDGREGVHEQYF.

The chain has TRBV5-1 and TRBJ2-3, with a possible D match to TRBD2 (6 bases). CDR3 length equals 14 residues. The V gene's germline CDR1 is SGHRS and CDR2 YFSETQ. V gave up 4 bases and J gave up 5 bases, with 14 bases separating them. CDR3 protein: CASSLPAREDTQYF. In nucleotides, the CDR3 is TGCGCCAGCAGCCTCCCTGCGCGGGAAGATACGCAGTATTTT.

CDR3 residues: CASSLARTGKTSSYEQYF. The CDR3 DNA reads as TGTGCCAGCAGCCTCGCCAGGACAGGGAAGACCAGCTCCTACGAGCAGTACTTC. V and J are TRBV14 and TRBJ2-7; 8 nucleotides align to TRBD1. J lost 0 bases, V lost 4 bases, and 14 bases had no gene match. Germline V gives CDR1 SGHDN, CDR2 FVKESK. CDR3 size: 18 residues.